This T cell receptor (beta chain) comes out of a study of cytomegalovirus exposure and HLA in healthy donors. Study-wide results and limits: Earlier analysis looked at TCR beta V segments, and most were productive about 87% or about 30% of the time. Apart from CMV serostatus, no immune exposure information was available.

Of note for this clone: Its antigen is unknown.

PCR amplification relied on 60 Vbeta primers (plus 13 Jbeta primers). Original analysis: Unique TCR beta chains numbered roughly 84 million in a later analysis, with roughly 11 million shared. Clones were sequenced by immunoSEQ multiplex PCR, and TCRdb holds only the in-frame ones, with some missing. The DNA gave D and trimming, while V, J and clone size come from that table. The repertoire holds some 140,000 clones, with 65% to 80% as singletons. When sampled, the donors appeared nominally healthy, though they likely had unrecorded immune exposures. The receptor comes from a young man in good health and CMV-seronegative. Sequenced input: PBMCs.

For the CDR3, the DNA is TGTGCCAGTACCATGGGGGGGAGCTCCTACAATGAGCAGTTCTTC. Translation gives CASTMGGSSYNEQFF. The chain combines TRBV19 with TRBJ2-1; 7 bases agree with TRBD2. Germline trimming cut 7 bases from V and 0 bases from J; bases unmatched to any gene: 6. The germline V gene encodes CDR1 LNHDA and CDR2 SQIVND (reference sequence). This CDR3 region has 15 residues.